This entry describes one T cell receptor beta chain. Its antigen is as yet unknown. The V end was cut by 3 bases, the J end by 1 base, with 10 bases between. This CDR3 is built from 14 residues. Germline CDR1 SGHRS, CDR2 YFSETQ. The entry originates in a study of cytomegalovirus exposure and HLA in healthy donors. Study results and caveats: A few chains tied to CMV proved CMV antigen-specific in vitro. Some public TCRs appeared in many individuals, while most sequences were rare. An analysis done earlier found most TCR beta V segments productive about 90% or about 30% of the time.

13 Jbeta primers and 60 Vbeta primers were used for the PCR. Original handling: Approximately 78 million unique TCR beta chains, approximately 11 million of them shared, were counted by a later analysis. Using immunoSEQ multiplex PCR, the repertoire was profiled, and TCRdb retains in-frame clones only, with some absent. The D gene and trimming were derived from the DNA, and the V and J assignments and clone size from that table. This sample yields some 98,000 clones, of which about 81% are seen a single time; approximately 1.4% belongs to the top ten. The sequenced material came from PBMCs. This chain connects TRBV5-1 to TRBJ1-1; D possibly corresponds to TRBD1 (6 bases). This receptor was obtained from a man aged 40-50 years in good health and CMV-seronegative. Here the CDR3 reads CASSWGHSNTEAFF. CDR3 coding DNA: TGCGCCAGCAGCTGGGGACACTCGAACACTGAAGCTTTCTTT.